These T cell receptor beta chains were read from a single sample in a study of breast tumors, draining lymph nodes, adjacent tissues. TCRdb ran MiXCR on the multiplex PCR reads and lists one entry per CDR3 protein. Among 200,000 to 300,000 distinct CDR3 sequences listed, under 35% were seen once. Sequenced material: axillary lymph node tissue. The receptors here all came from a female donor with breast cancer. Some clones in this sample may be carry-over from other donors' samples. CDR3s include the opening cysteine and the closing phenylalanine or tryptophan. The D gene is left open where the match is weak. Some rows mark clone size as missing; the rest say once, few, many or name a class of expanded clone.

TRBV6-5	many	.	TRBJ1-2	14	TGTGCCAGCAGCCCTGGGACGGTAAGGGCTGGCTACACCTTC	CASSPGTVRAGYTF
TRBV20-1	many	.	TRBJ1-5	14	TGCAGTGCGTACTTCGGCGGGGTCCAATACGCCCAGCATTTT	CSAYFGGVQYAQHF
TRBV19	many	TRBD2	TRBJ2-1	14	TGTGCCAGTAGTATAGAGGTTTCGGGGGGTGAGCAGTTCTTC	CASSIEVSGGEQFF
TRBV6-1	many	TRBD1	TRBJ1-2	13	TGTGCCAGCAGTCGGACAGGTTCGGATGGCTACACCTTC	CASSRTGSDGYTF
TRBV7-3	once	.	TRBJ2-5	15	TGTGCCAGCAGCCGGGATGGGGACGAGCAAGAGACCCAGTACTTC	CASSRDGDEQETQYF
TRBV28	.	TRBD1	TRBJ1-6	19	TGTGCCAGCAGTTCCCCCGACAGGGGGGCGAGGTCCTATAATTCACCCCTCCACTTT	CASSSPDRGARSYNSPLHF
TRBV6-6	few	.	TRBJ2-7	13	TGTGCCAGCAGTCGGGACCCTGCCTACGAGCAGTACTTC	CASSRDPAYEQYF
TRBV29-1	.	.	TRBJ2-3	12	TGCAGCGTTGAAGAGGTGGGGTACGGGCAGTATTTT	CSVEEVGYGQYF
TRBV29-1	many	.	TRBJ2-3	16	TGCAGCGTTGAAGTTATAAGACAACTAGCCCCCGATACGCAGTATTTT	CSVEVIRQLAPDTQYF
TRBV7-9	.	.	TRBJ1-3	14	TGTGCCAGCAGCTTAGAGGGACCAGGAAACACCACATATTTT	CASSLEGPGNTTYF
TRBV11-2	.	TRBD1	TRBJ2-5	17	TGTGCCAGCAGCTTAGACCCTCGGGACAGATTCCAAGAGACCCAGTACTTC	CASSLDPRDRFQETQYF
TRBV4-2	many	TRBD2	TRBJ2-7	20	TGTGCCAGCAGCCAAGCCGCACGCACCCAGTTGGGCCTAGCGGGGGCGGAGCAGTACTTC	CASSQAARTQLGLAGAEQYF
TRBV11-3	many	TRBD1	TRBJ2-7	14	TGTGCCAGCAGCAATTGGACAGGGGGCAGGGAGCAGTACTTC	CASSNWTGGREQYF
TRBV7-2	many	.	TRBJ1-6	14	TGTGCCAGCAGCACACCGGGAAAGAATTCACCCCTCCACTTT	CASSTPGKNSPLHF
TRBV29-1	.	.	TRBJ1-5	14	.	CSVGIGASGSYEHF
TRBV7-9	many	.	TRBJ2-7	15	TGTGCCAGCAGCTTAGTTCTGGGGCCGACCTACGAGCAGTACTTC	CASSLVLGPTYEQYF
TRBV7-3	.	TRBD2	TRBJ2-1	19	TGTGCCAGCAGCTTAAGGTCCCCAATCCTTAGCGGGGCAGACAATGAGCAGTTCTTC	CASSLRSPILSGADNEQFF
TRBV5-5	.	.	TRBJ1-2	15	TGTGCCAGCAGCCGGGACTCAACGATTGGATATGGCTACACTTTC	CASSRDSTIGYGYTF
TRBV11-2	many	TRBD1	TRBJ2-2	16	TGTGCCAGCAGCTTATATGGACAGGGCCATTCCGGGGAGCTGTTTTTT	CASSLYGQGHSGELFF
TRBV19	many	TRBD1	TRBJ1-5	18	TGTGCCAGTAGTACCCCCGGCGCAGGGGGCTTGTCAAATCAGCCCCAGCATTTT	CASSTPGAGGLSNQPQHF
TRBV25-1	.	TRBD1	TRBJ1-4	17	TGTGCCAGCAGTGATGTTAGCGAACAGGGGAAGGGCGAAAAACTGTTTTTT	CASSDVSEQGKGEKLFF
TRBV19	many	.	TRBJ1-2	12	TGTGCCAGTAGCCGGGGATACTATGGCTACACCTTC	CASSRGYYGYTF
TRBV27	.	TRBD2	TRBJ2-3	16	TGTGCCAGCAGTTCCCTAGCGGGAGCAAGCACAGATACGCAGTATTTT	CASSSLAGASTDTQYF
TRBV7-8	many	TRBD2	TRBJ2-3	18	TGTGCCAGCAGCGAAAGACTAGCGGGAGGGACTAGCACAGATACGCAGTATTTT	CASSERLAGGTSTDTQYF
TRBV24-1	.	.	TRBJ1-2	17	TGTGCCACCAGTGAACTGGACAGACCTTCCTTGACCTATGGCTACACCTTC	CATSELDRPSLTYGYTF
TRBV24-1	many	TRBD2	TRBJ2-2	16	TGTGCCACCAGTGAGTGGACTAGCGGGAACACCGGGGAGCTGTTTTTT	CATSEWTSGNTGELFF
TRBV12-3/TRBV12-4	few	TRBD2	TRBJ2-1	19	TGTGCCAGCAGTTTAAGGTCAGGAACTAGCGGGAGTCCCTACAATGAGCAGTTCTTC	CASSLRSGTSGSPYNEQFF
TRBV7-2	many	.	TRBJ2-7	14	TGTGCCAGCAGCTTAGACCATAACTCCTACGAGCAGTACTTC	CASSLDHNSYEQYF
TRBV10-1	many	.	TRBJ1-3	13	TGCGCCAGCTCGACGGGTGACGGAAACACCATATATTTT	CASSTGDGNTIYF
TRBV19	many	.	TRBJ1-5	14	TGTGCCAGTAGTATAGAACAGTGGGGCCAGCCCCAGCATTTT	CASSIEQWGQPQHF
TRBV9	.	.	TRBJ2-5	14	TGTGCCAGCAGCGTAGAGGGGGGACAAGAGACCCAGTCCTTC	CASSVEGGQETQSF
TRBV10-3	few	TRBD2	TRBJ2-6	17	TGTGCCATCAGTGCGGGAGGACGTACCTCTGGGGCCAACGTCCTGACTTTC	CAISAGGRTSGANVLTF
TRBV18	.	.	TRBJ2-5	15	TGTGCCAGCTCACCACCGACCGTCGAGAGAGAGACCCAGTACTTC	CASSPPTVERETQYF
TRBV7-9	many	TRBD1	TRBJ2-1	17	TGTGCCAGCAGCCCGACGGGGACAGGGGGCCGAATGTACCCCCGGTTCTTC	CASSPTGTGGRMYPRFF
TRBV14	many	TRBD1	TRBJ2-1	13	TGTGCCAGCAGCCAAGGAGGCGGGACAGGGCAGTTCTTC	CASSQGGGTGQFF
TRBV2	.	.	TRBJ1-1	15	TGTGCCAGCAAAGGTAGAGGAGGGACGGGCACTGAAGCTTTCTTT	CASKGRGGTGTEAFF
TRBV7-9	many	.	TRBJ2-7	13	TGTGCCAGCAACCCAAACAGGGTCTACGAGCAGTACTTC	CASNPNRVYEQYF
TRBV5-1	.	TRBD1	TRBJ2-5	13	TGCGCCAGCAGCGGCGGGACAGGACAGACCCAGTGCTTC	CASSGGTGQTQCF
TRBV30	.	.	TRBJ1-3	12	TGTGCCTGGAAAGGGCCCTACAACACCATATATTTT	CAWKGPYNTIYF
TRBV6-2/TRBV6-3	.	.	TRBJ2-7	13	TGTGCCAGCAGCGGACTGGGGACCACCGAGCAGTACTTC	CASSGLGTTEQYF
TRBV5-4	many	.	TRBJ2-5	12	TGTGCCAGCCAGAGATACCAAGAGACCCAGTACTTC	CASQRYQETQYF
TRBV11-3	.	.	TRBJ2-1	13	TGTGCCAGCAGCTGGAACGGATACACTGAGCAGTTCTTC	CASSWNGYTEQFF
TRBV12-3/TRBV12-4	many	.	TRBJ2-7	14	TGTGCCAGCAGTGGCGGGACGCAGACCTACGAGCAGTACTTC	CASSGGTQTYEQYF
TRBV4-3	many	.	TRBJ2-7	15	TGCGCCAGCAGCCAAGGGCGGACGACTAGCTACGAGCAGTACTTC	CASSQGRTTSYEQYF
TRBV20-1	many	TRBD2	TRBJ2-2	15	TGCAGTGCTATCCCTAGCGGGTTCAACACCGGGGAGCTGTTTTTT	CSAIPSGFNTGELFF
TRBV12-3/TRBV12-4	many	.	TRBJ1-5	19	TGTGCCAGCAGTTTAACGCGGCTCAGAGGGGCAAATAGCAATCAGCCCCAGCATTTT	CASSLTRLRGANSNQPQHF
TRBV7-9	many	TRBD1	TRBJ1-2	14	TGTGCCAGCAGTCGAGGACAGGACTCCTATGGCTACACCTTC	CASSRGQDSYGYTF
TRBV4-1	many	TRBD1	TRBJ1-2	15	TGCGCCAGCAGCCGACAAACGGGACAGAACTATGGCTACACCTTC	CASSRQTGQNYGYTF
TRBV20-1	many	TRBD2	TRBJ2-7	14	TGCAGTGCAACGACTAGCGGGGATGACTACGAGCAGTACTTC	CSATTSGDDYEQYF
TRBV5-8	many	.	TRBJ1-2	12	TGTGCCAGCAGCTTCTCAGGGAGAGGCTACACCTTC	CASSFSGRGYTF
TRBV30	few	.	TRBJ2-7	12	TGTGCCTGGAGTGTAAACTCGTACGAGCAGTACTTC	CAWSVNSYEQYF
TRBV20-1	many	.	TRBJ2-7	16	TGCAGTGCTCTTGACAGGAAGGGTCAACCCACCTACGAGCAGTACTTC	CSALDRKGQPTYEQYF
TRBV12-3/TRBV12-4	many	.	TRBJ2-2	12	TGTGCCAGCAGTTTAAGGGCTGTGGTGCTGTTTTTT	CASSLRAVVLFF
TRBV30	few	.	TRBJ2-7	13	TGTGCCTGGAAGCCTCGACTAGCCTACGAGCAGTACTTC	CAWKPRLAYEQYF
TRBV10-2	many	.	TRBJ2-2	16	TGCGCCAGCAGGGGTGGTAGCGGCGCGAACACCGGGGAGCTGTTTTTT	CASRGGSGANTGELFF
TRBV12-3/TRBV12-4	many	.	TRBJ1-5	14	TGTGCCAGCAGTTTCAGTGGAGGGGGACAGCCCCAGCATTTT	CASSFSGGGQPQHF
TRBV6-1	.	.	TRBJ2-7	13	TGTGCCAGCAGGGACTGGGGGCTCGACGAGCAGTACTTC	CASRDWGLDEQYF
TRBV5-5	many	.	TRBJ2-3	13	TGTGCCAGCAGCTTGCGGGTCACAGATACGCAGTATTTT	CASSLRVTDTQYF
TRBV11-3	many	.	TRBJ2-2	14	TGTGCCAGCGTGAACAGGCTAGCCCAGGGGGAGCTGTTTTTT	CASVNRLAQGELFF
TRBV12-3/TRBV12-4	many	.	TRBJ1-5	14	TGTGCCAGCAGCCCTGGGGGTGGCAATCAGCCCCAGCATTTT	CASSPGGGNQPQHF